One and the same sample provided the 4 T cell receptor beta chains below, sequenced in a study of blood T cell repertoires in COVID-19 (TCRdb year 2020). Libraries were constructed by the immunoSEQ multiplex PCR assay. Held by TCRdb, this immuneACCESS table contains in-frame sequences only and omits some clones. Under half of the omission traces to an unresolved V gene where checked; the cause of the rest is unknown. The sample yields 100,000 or so clones; around 84% were counted once. The ten most abundant clones make up 4.5% of the sample. The sample consisted of peripheral blood. Receptor source: a human donor in a cohort sampled during active COVID-19.

This rearrangement joins TRBV12-5 to TRBJ2-7, with TRBD1 as a possible D gene (5 bases). CDR1 is LGHNT and CDR2 is FRNRAP in the germline V gene. The V end lost 2 bases, the J end lost 2 bases, and 16 bases lay between the germline ends. The CDR3 runs to 16 residues. The CDR3: CASGLLDWQGAYEQYF. CDR3 in DNA: TGTGCTAGTGGTTTGCTCGATTGGCAGGGTGCCTACGAGCAGTACTTC.

The chain joins TRBV3-1 (or the pseudogene TRBV3-2) to TRBJ2-1, with D possibly TRBD2 on 6 matching bases. The germline gives CDR1 LGHDT, CDR2 YNNKEL (reference sequence). The CDR3 sequence is 15 residues long. V was shortened by 4 bases and J by 1 base, with 11 bases between the two germline ends. The CDR3 nucleotides read TGTGCCAGCAGCCGCGTGCGGGAATCCTACAATGAGCAGTTCTTC. It is translated as CASSRVRESYNEQFF.

The genes are TRBV4-1 and TRBJ1-6, with D possibly matching TRBD1 (6 bases). From germline, CDR1 is MGHRA and CDR2 YSYEKL. Deletions cut 1 base from V and 8 bases from J, with 12 bases between. The CDR3 extends over 15 amino acids. CDR3 amino acids: CASSQGGQVYSPLHF. The DNA of the CDR3 is TGCGCCAGCAGCCAAGGGGGGCAGGTTTATTCACCCCTCCACTTT.

Concerning this clone itself: The junction does not match germline at one end; this may be a read error. The identical CDR3 is also encoded by other nucleotide sequences in the sample. This chain uses TRBV11-3 with TRBJ2-2, with D perhaps TRBD1 (5 bases). Germline V gene data show CDR1 as SGHNT and CDR2 as YENEEA. The CDR3 is made up of 16 amino acids. The CDR3 sequence is CASSLVQGIHTGELFF. The CDR3 coding sequence is TGTGCCAGCAGTTTAGTTCAGGGAATCCACACCGGGGAGCTGTTTTTT.